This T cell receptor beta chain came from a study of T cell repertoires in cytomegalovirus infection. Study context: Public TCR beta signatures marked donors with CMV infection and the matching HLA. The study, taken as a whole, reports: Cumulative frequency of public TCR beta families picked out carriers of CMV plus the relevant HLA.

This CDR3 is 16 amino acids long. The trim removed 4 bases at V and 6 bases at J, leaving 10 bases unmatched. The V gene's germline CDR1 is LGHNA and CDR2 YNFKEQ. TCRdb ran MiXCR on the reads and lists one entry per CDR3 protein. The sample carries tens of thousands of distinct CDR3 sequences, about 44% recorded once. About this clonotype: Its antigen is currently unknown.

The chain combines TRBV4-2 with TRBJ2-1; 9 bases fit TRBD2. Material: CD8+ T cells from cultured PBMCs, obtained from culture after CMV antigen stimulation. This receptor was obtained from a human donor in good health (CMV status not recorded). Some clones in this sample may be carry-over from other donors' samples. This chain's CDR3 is CASSPSLAGPRNEQFF. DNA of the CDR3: TGTGCCAGCAGCCCGTCCCTAGCGGGGCCCCGCAATGAGCAGTTCTTC.